This entry is about one T cell receptor beta chain. The antigen is undetermined. The sample is drawn from a study of T cell repertoires in cytomegalovirus infection. TCRdb called the reads again in MiXCR, with one record for every CDR3 protein. The sample records approximately 600,000 distinct CDR3 sequences, around two fifths being singletons. The sequence was collected from a human donor in good health (CMV status not recorded). Some clones in this sample may be carry-over from other donors' samples. Material: cultured PBMCs, obtained from culture after CMV antigen stimulation.

For the CDR3, the DNA is TGTGCCAGCAGCAAAGGCTCCGGGGGCTACGAGCAGTACTTC. Translated: CASSKGSGGYEQYF. This sequence joins TRBV11-3 and TRBJ2-7; D may be TRBD2 (6 bases). There are 14 residues in the CDR3. Trimming removed 5 bases at V and 3 bases at J, with 14 bases between. CDR1 is SGHNT, CDR2 YENEEA, per germline. Based on the CDR3 plus reference TRBV11-3 and TRBJ2-7, the full variable domain is EAGVVQSPRYKIIEKKQPVAFWCNPISGHNTLYWYLQNLGQGPELLIRYENEEAVDDSQLPKDRFSAERLKGVDSTLKIQPAELGDSAVYLCASSKGSGGYEQYFGPGTRLTVT.